These T cell receptor beta chains were read from a single sample in a study of blood T cell repertoires in COVID-19. This table comes from immunoSEQ multiplex PCR, and its TCRdb copy is limited to in-frame clones, with some not included. This sample has under 350,000 clones, with around four fifths found just once. Sequenced input: peripheral blood. These TCRs come from a man in his 60s who had recovered from COVID-19. CDR3s include the opening cysteine and the closing phenylalanine or tryptophan. D genes are given only for firm matches. Rows give clone size only sometimes, using once, few, many, or a class for an expanded clone.

v_gene: TRBV5-6
j_gene: TRBJ2-3
abundance: once
d_gene: TRBD1
CDR3nt: TGTGCCAGCGAAAAGGACAGGAGTTTTTCGGATACGCAGTATTTT
CDR3aa: CASEKDRSFSDTQYF

v_gene: TRBV5-4
j_gene: TRBJ1-2
abundance: NA
d_gene: TRBD1
CDR3nt: TGTGCCAGCAGCTTGGGACAGGGGATGAGTAACTATGGCTACACCTTC
CDR3aa: CASSLGQGMSNYGYTF

v_gene: TRBV10-3
j_gene: TRBJ2-7
abundance: NA
d_gene: TRBD2
CDR3nt: TGTGCCATCAGGTCGGCGGGAGGCAACGAGCAGTACTTC
CDR3aa: CAIRSAGGNEQYF

v_gene: TRBV7-9
j_gene: TRBJ2-3
abundance: NA
d_gene: NA
CDR3nt: TGTGCCAGCAGCCCGCGGGATACGCAGTATTTT
CDR3aa: CASSPRDTQYF

v_gene: TRBV7-9
j_gene: TRBJ2-6
abundance: NA
d_gene: TRBD1
CDR3nt: TGTGCCAGCAGCCCCGGGACAGGCCTTGGGAGCTCTGGGGCCAACGTCCTGACTTTC
CDR3aa: CASSPGTGLGSSGANVLTF

v_gene: TRBV28
j_gene: TRBJ1-6
abundance: few
d_gene: TRBD1
CDR3nt: TGTGCCAGCATAGACAGGGGTAATTCACCCCTCCACTTT
CDR3aa: CASIDRGNSPLHF

v_gene: TRBV7-2
j_gene: TRBJ1-2
abundance: NA
d_gene: NA
CDR3nt: TGTGCCAGCAGCTTAGAGGGAGGGGGAGGCTATGGCTACACCTTC
CDR3aa: CASSLEGGGGYGYTF

v_gene: TRBV2
j_gene: TRBJ2-1
abundance: NA
d_gene: TRBD1
CDR3nt: TGTGCCAGTAAGAAACCTCCGGGGACAGGCAATGAGCAGTTCTTC
CDR3aa: CASKKPPGTGNEQFF

v_gene: TRBV19
j_gene: TRBJ1-5
abundance: few
d_gene: TRBD1
CDR3nt: TGTGCCAGTAGTAGGTCTACAGGGGTTGATCAGCCCCAGCATTTT
CDR3aa: CASSRSTGVDQPQHF

v_gene: TRBV7-9
j_gene: TRBJ2-1
abundance: NA
d_gene: NA
CDR3nt: TGTGCCAGCAGCTTAGTAGGGGGAGCGCCCTCCCTCAATGAGCAGTTCTTC
CDR3aa: CASSLVGGAPSLNEQFF

v_gene: TRBV16
j_gene: TRBJ1-3
abundance: NA
d_gene: TRBD1
CDR3nt: TGTGCCAGCAGCCAGACCCGACAGGGATTCCGAAACACCATATATTTT
CDR3aa: CASSQTRQGFRNTIYF

v_gene: TRBV6-5
j_gene: TRBJ2-2
abundance: NA
d_gene: TRBD1
CDR3nt: TGTGCCAGCAGAGAGACAGGGACCGGGGAGCTGTTTTTT
CDR3aa: CASRETGTGELFF

v_gene: TRBV5-6
j_gene: TRBJ1-5
abundance: NA
d_gene: NA
CDR3nt: TGTGCCAGCAGCCCACAGGGTAATCAGCCCCAGCATTTT
CDR3aa: CASSPQGNQPQHF

v_gene: TRBV6-5
j_gene: TRBJ1-1
abundance: NA
d_gene: TRBD1
CDR3nt: TGTGCCAGCAGTTACTCTCCCAGGGGGCAGAGCGGGGCTTTCTTT
CDR3aa: CASSYSPRGQSGAFF

v_gene: TRBV9
j_gene: TRBJ2-2
abundance: NA
d_gene: TRBD2
CDR3nt: TGTGCCAGCAGCGTAGGCGGTAGCGGGAGGCCGGGGACCGGGGAGCTGTTTTTT
CDR3aa: CASSVGGSGRPGTGELFF

v_gene: TRBV6-1
j_gene: TRBJ1-2
abundance: NA
d_gene: NA
CDR3nt: TGTGCCAGCAGTGAAGACAAGTATGGCTACACCTTC
CDR3aa: CASSEDKYGYTF

v_gene: TRBV19
j_gene: TRBJ1-5
abundance: NA
d_gene: NA
CDR3nt: TGTGCCAGTAGCTTTAGAGGGCAGGGCAATCAGCCCCAGCATTTT
CDR3aa: CASSFRGQGNQPQHF

v_gene: TRBV5-1
j_gene: TRBJ1-5
abundance: NA
d_gene: NA
CDR3nt: TGCGCCAGCAGCTTGGTCGGGGGGAATCAGCCCCAGCATTTT
CDR3aa: CASSLVGGNQPQHF

v_gene: TRBV5-5
j_gene: TRBJ1-1
abundance: NA
d_gene: TRBD1
CDR3nt: TGTGCCAGCAGCTTGGGGCAGGGGGTGGAAAACACTGAAGCTTTCTTT
CDR3aa: CASSLGQGVENTEAFF

v_gene: TRBV23-1
j_gene: TRBJ1-5
abundance: NA
d_gene: TRBD1
CDR3nt: TGCGCCAGCAGCCAACAATCGTTAGGGGGCGAGAAGCCCCAGCATTTT
CDR3aa: CASSQQSLGGEKPQHF

v_gene: TRBV24-1
j_gene: TRBJ2-3
abundance: NA
d_gene: TRBD1
CDR3nt: TGTGCCACCAGTGATCCGGGACAGGCCTCAGATACGCAGTATTTT
CDR3aa: CATSDPGQASDTQYF

v_gene: TRBV18
j_gene: TRBJ2-3
abundance: NA
d_gene: TRBD2
CDR3nt: TGTGCCAGCTCCCATCTCACAGCCCCGCCGACTAGCGGGAGCACAGATACGCAGTATTTT
CDR3aa: CASSHLTAPPTSGSTDTQYF

v_gene: TRBV9
j_gene: TRBJ1-2
abundance: NA
d_gene: TRBD1
CDR3nt: TGTGCCAGCAGCCCCCGCGACAGGGCTCCTGGCTACACCTTC
CDR3aa: CASSPRDRAPGYTF

v_gene: TRBV6-6
j_gene: TRBJ2-7
abundance: NA
d_gene: NA
CDR3nt: TGTGCCAGCAGTTACATAACAGGGAGCTCCTACGAGCAGTACTTC
CDR3aa: CASSYITGSSYEQYF

v_gene: TRBV4-2
j_gene: TRBJ2-1
abundance: once
d_gene: NA
CDR3nt: TGTGCCAGCAGCCAAGATTCCTTAGCGGCAAACTACAATGAGCAGTTCTTC
CDR3aa: CASSQDSLAANYNEQFF

v_gene: TRBV3-1/TRBV3-2
j_gene: TRBJ1-3
abundance: once
d_gene: NA
CDR3nt: TGTGCCAGCAGCCCCCTGGTCAGGGACTCTGGAAACACCATATATTTT
CDR3aa: CASSPLVRDSGNTIYF

v_gene: TRBV9
j_gene: TRBJ1-3
abundance: NA
d_gene: NA
CDR3nt: TGTGCCAGCAGCGTAGTATCGGGGGCTGGAAACACCATATATTTT
CDR3aa: CASSVVSGAGNTIYF

v_gene: TRBV2
j_gene: TRBJ1-4
abundance: NA
d_gene: TRBD1
CDR3nt: TGTGCCAGCACCGCGACAGGGGTGGCAACTAATGAAAAACTGTTTTTT
CDR3aa: CASTATGVATNEKLFF

v_gene: TRBV30
j_gene: TRBJ1-1
abundance: once
d_gene: NA
CDR3nt: TGTGCCTCGGAGGGGTCTTCGAACACTGAAGCTTTCTTT
CDR3aa: CASEGSSNTEAFF

v_gene: TRBV5-4
j_gene: TRBJ1-2
abundance: NA
d_gene: TRBD1
CDR3nt: TGTGCCAGCAGCTTGAGGACAGGGCAACATTCAGGCTACACCTTC
CDR3aa: CASSLRTGQHSGYTF

v_gene: TRBV2
j_gene: TRBJ2-7
abundance: NA
d_gene: NA
CDR3nt: TGTGCCAGCCTCCCGGTGGGGGCAGGGCCTCTCTACGAGCAGTACTTC
CDR3aa: CASLPVGAGPLYEQYF

v_gene: TRBV30
j_gene: TRBJ1-2
abundance: NA
d_gene: NA
CDR3nt: TGTGCCTGGAGTGCTGTCAGGGCTAACTATGGCTACACCTTC
CDR3aa: CAWSAVRANYGYTF

v_gene: TRBV5-1
j_gene: TRBJ2-3
abundance: NA
d_gene: TRBD2
CDR3nt: TGCGCCAGCACCTTGGGACTAGCGGGGGGCACAGATACGCAGTATTTT
CDR3aa: CASTLGLAGGTDTQYF

v_gene: TRBV2
j_gene: TRBJ2-5
abundance: NA
d_gene: NA
CDR3nt: TGTGCCAGCAGGGGCCTCGGGGAAGCCCAAGAGACCCAGTACTTC
CDR3aa: CASRGLGEAQETQYF

v_gene: TRBV6-1
j_gene: TRBJ1-5
abundance: few
d_gene: TRBD1
CDR3nt: TGTGCCAGCAGTGAAACCGGGACAGGATCAGCTCCCCAGCATTTT
CDR3aa: CASSETGTGSAPQHF

v_gene: TRBV7-9
j_gene: TRBJ1-5
abundance: NA
d_gene: TRBD1
CDR3nt: TGTGCCAGCAGCTACGAGACAGGGGGCGTAAGCAATCAGCCCCAGCATTTT
CDR3aa: CASSYETGGVSNQPQHF

v_gene: TRBV5-1
j_gene: TRBJ1-2
abundance: few
d_gene: NA
CDR3nt: TGCGCCAGCAGCTTGGAGTTAGGGGCAAGGGGCTACACCTTC
CDR3aa: CASSLELGARGYTF

v_gene: TRBV18
j_gene: TRBJ2-7
abundance: NA
d_gene: NA
CDR3nt: TGTGCCAGCTCACCACTGGGCAGGGTTTCCCACGAGCAGTACTTC
CDR3aa: CASSPLGRVSHEQYF

v_gene: TRBV6-1
j_gene: TRBJ2-7
abundance: NA
d_gene: TRBD2
CDR3nt: TGTGCCAGCAGTGAAAGGGCGGGGGGCTACGAGCAGTACTTC
CDR3aa: CASSERAGGYEQYF

v_gene: TRBV25-1
j_gene: TRBJ1-4
abundance: NA
d_gene: NA
CDR3nt: TGTGCCAGCAGTGAATACAGGTCTGCGCTGTTTTTT
CDR3aa: CASSEYRSALFF

v_gene: TRBV10-3
j_gene: TRBJ1-2
abundance: once
d_gene: NA
CDR3nt: TGTGCCATCAGTACAGGGCAAATGGGGCGTTCGTATGGCTACACCTTC
CDR3aa: CAISTGQMGRSYGYTF

v_gene: TRBV3-1/TRBV3-2
j_gene: TRBJ2-1
abundance: NA
d_gene: TRBD2
CDR3nt: TGTGCCAGCAGCCTTCGACTAGCGCGAGGCAATGAGCAGTTCTTC
CDR3aa: CASSLRLARGNEQFF

v_gene: TRBV29-1
j_gene: TRBJ2-5
abundance: NA
d_gene: TRBD2
CDR3nt: TGCAGCGTTGTGACTAGCAGCGGAAAGACCCAGTACTTC
CDR3aa: CSVVTSSGKTQYF

v_gene: TRBV7-2
j_gene: TRBJ2-1
abundance: once
d_gene: TRBD2
CDR3nt: TGTGCCAGCAGCTTAGAGGTTAGGCGAGCGGGAAGATACAATGAGCAGTTCTTC
CDR3aa: CASSLEVRRAGRYNEQFF

v_gene: TRBV9
j_gene: TRBJ2-7
abundance: once
d_gene: TRBD2
CDR3nt: TGTGCCAGCAGCCCGACTAGCGGGATCGACGAGCAGTACTTC
CDR3aa: CASSPTSGIDEQYF

v_gene: TRBV7-2
j_gene: TRBJ1-2
abundance: NA
d_gene: TRBD1
CDR3nt: TGTGCCAGCAGAATCCGGGACAGGGGTTATGGCTACACCTTC
CDR3aa: CASRIRDRGYGYTF

v_gene: TRBV6-5
j_gene: TRBJ1-5
abundance: NA
d_gene: NA
CDR3nt: TGTGCCAGCATGAGGGTTAGCAATCAGCCCCAGCATTTT
CDR3aa: CASMRVSNQPQHF

v_gene: TRBV5-4
j_gene: TRBJ1-3
abundance: NA
d_gene: NA
CDR3nt: TGTGCCAGCAGCCCGCGGCAGGGCCCTGGAAACACCATATATTTT
CDR3aa: CASSPRQGPGNTIYF

v_gene: TRBV5-1
j_gene: TRBJ2-2
abundance: once
d_gene: NA
CDR3nt: TGCGCCAGCAGCCGGGGAACGAACACCGGGGAGCTGTTTTTT
CDR3aa: CASSRGTNTGELFF